Listed below are T cell receptor beta chains from one sample, sequenced in a study of blood T cell repertoires in COVID-19. Only in-frame clones appear in the TCRdb table, and some are missing; sequencing was by immunoSEQ multiplex PCR. The data hold around 110,000 clones, with roughly 77% observed a single time. Sequencing input: peripheral blood. The receptors were gathered from a man aged 55 to 70 with active or convalescent COVID-19. CDR3s leave out the opening cysteine and the closing phenylalanine or tryptophan.

V	CDR3
TRBV13	ASSLGLAGSDTQY
TRBV10-2	ASSAAGGRNTIY
TRBV24-1	ATSDPGAGEAYNEQF
TRBV2	ASSPYREGEAF
TRBV5-1	ASSFASGRMYEQF
TRBV21-1	ASSKARRTVVGGNTIY
TRBV4-1	ASSQAGGARSNYGYT
TRBV6-5	ASGTGGRSETQY
TRBV6-2/TRBV6-3	ASSYLAINPYEQY
TRBV30	AWSVEDYNEKLF
TRBV7-2	ASSLQGADEQY
TRBV10-3	AIPTSGRCLDTQY
TRBV4-1	ASSQGLAKTSTDTQY
TRBV10-3	AIRSDREGETQY
TRBV3-1/TRBV3-2	ASSQGTGYSTDTQY
TRBV5-1	ASSPGDRGDHEQY
TRBV14	ASSQVAGAGTNEQF
TRBV28	ASMLQATYEQY
TRBV7-2	ASSPTGTPTYEQY
TRBV5-1	ASSLGQRSYEQY
TRBV28	ASSLPRDRGNQPQH
TRBV7-3	ASSLSTSAYEQY
TRBV7-9	ASSRDGGPTYEQY
TRBV28	ASSRRGVMNTEAF
TRBV20-1	SASAGHYEQY
TRBV6-2/TRBV6-3	ASSYSRTEAF
TRBV28	ASSRPGSSSYGYT
TRBV5-1	ASSWGRTSGRGETQY
TRBV5-8	ASSQTGISGANVLT
TRBV12-3/TRBV12-4	ASSRQVSYEQY
TRBV11-1	ASSFTPSATYEQY
TRBV21-1	ASSKKKEGCGAYEQY
TRBV5-5	ASSAGGAREKLF
TRBV7-2	ASSRMEDTQY
TRBV4-2	ASSQVTGRFYEQY
TRBV5-4	ASSLVGQSLHNEQF
TRBV2	ASNGADTYEQY
TRBV18	ASSLYAGGKIDEQF
TRBV7-6	ASSLTATNEKLF
TRBV5-8	ASSYGQAYNSPLH
TRBV6-5	ASRTSGKQTYEQY
TRBV5-1	ASSLLTPTTSSTGELF
TRBV6-6	ASSQAGGAPKNIQY
TRBV2	ASMAGLQETQY
TRBV23-1	ASSRGQTTYEQY
TRBV24-1	ATSDLKGGNEQF